The clone carrying this TCR beta chain was seen just once. TCR beta from blood CD8+ and CD4+ T cells was sequenced. The TEMRA cells underwent FACS enrichment, while the CD8+ and CD4+ T cells underwent negative isolation. The entry originates in a study of CD8 T cells in Susac syndrome. Random hexamers were used to reverse transcribe the RNA input (about 0.5 to 1 ug). TCRdb recomputed calls from the immunoSEQ multiplex PCR reads with MiXCR, one row per CDR3 protein. In the table there are around 62,000 distinct CDR3 sequences, roughly 92% of which are singletons. The sequence was collected from a human donor in good health. The sequenced material came from CD8+ T cells from PBMCs.

The CDR3 DNA sequence: TGTGCCAGCAACCGCGGGGGTAGGCCCCAGCATTTT. This gives the protein CASNRGGRPQHF. The V gene is TRBV12-3 or TRBV12-4, the J gene TRBJ1-5, with TRBD1 as a possible D gene (5 bases). The V end was cut by 7 bases, the J end by 9 bases, with 13 bases between. This CDR3 is 12 amino acids long.